This T cell receptor (beta chain) was sequenced in a study of T cells in Graves' hyperthyroidism and ophthalmopathy. Findings and limits, study-wide: By a 13 V-J model, ophthalmopathy was set apart from stable hyperthyroidism.

RNA transcripts provided the source from which TCR beta CDR3 regions were amplified. The TCR CDR3 first-round RT-PCR relied on the HTBI primer set. Each CDR3 protein is one row after TCRdb ran MiXCR on the multiplex PCR reads. The profile shows approximately 270,000 distinct CDR3 sequences, 14% to 15% of them singletons. Germline V gene lookup returns CDR1 MNHEY and CDR2 SVGAGI. CDR3 length: 15 amino acids. The ends were cut back, 1 base at V and 5 bases at J, with 14 bases in the middle. This clonotype has just a few counts. As yet, its antigen is unknown. The sequence was collected from a woman in her thirties or forties with Graves' hyperthyroidism that later progressed to Graves' ophthalmopathy. Sample: blood. The chain uses TRBV6-5 and TRBJ1-1; weak D call: TRBD1 (5 bases). As DNA, the CDR3 is TGTGCCAGCAGTTACTTAGAGACCGGGGGAACTGAAGCTTTCTTT. Protein: CASSYLETGGTEAFF.